This T cell receptor beta chain originates from a study of blood T cell repertoires in COVID-19. About the study: The United States, Italy and Spain provided the acute and convalescent COVID-19 samples. T cells, B-cell-depleted T cells, or PBMCs supplied cDNA or gDNA.

J lost 6 bases, V lost 2 bases, and 15 bases had no gene match. The CDR3 is 19 amino acids. Germline V CDR1 and CDR2: MNHEY, SVGEGT. Methods used by the authors: From reference gene primer amplification, estimates of nucleated cell counts were derived. Libraries were prepared by immunoSEQ multiplex PCR; TCRdb keeps only in-frame clonotypes and omits some of them. V, J and clone size derive from that table, while D and trimming were established from the DNA sequence. Of about 46,000 clones listed, approximately 89% are singletons. This TCR was recovered from a human donor with active COVID-19. The donor label of this sample is uncertain. Sequencing was performed on peripheral blood. The gene calls are TRBV6-2 or TRBV6-3 and TRBJ2-1; 11 nucleotides align to TRBD2. CDR3: CASSYLRLAGGFPRNEQFF. The CDR3 region has the DNA TGTGCCAGCAGTTACCTCCGGCTAGCGGGAGGTTTTCCCCGCAATGAGCAGTTCTTC.